These T cell receptor beta chains were read from a single sample in a study of blood T cell repertoires in COVID-19. The data were produced by immunoSEQ multiplex PCR, yet TCRdb's version contains in-frame clones alone and is incomplete. The repertoire holds roughly 68,000 clones, with approximately 90% as singletons. Material for sequencing was peripheral blood. These receptors all come from an elderly woman with active COVID-19. The CDR3 runs from the conserved cysteine through the conserved F or W. D genes are given only for firm matches. Some rows mark clone size as missing; the rest say once, few, many or name a class of expanded clone.

D,size,J,length,V,DNA,CDR3
.,.,TRBJ2-5,14,TRBV24-1,TGTGCCACCAGTGATCGGGCTAGCCGGGAGACCCAGTACTTC,CATSDRASRETQYF
TRBD1,.,TRBJ1-2,14,TRBV2,TGTGCCAGCAGTGTTGAGACAGGGGTCTATGGCTACACCTTC,CASSVETGVYGYTF
.,.,TRBJ2-1,14,TRBV7-9,TGTGCCAGCAGCTTCGAGGGTCGGTACAATGAGCAGTTCTTC,CASSFEGRYNEQFF
.,.,TRBJ2-2,16,TRBV4-3,TGCGCCAGCAGCCAAGAGGGGGGAAGTAACACCGGGGAGCTGTTTTTT,CASSQEGGSNTGELFF
TRBD2,once,TRBJ2-1,16,TRBV6-6,TGTGCCAGCAGTTACGCCAGGACTAGCGGGACCAATGAGCAGTTCTTC,CASSYARTSGTNEQFF
TRBD1,once,TRBJ2-1,15,TRBV24-1,TGTGCCATCGAAAGATCCGGGACAGGCGTTAATGAGCAGTTCTTC,CAIERSGTGVNEQFF
.,.,TRBJ2-7,17,TRBV28,TGTGCCAGCATAAAGGGAACCGCGGGGCGGAGCCCTGGGGAGCAGTACTTC,CASIKGTAGRSPGEQYF
TRBD1,.,TRBJ2-5,15,TRBV5-4,TGTGCCAGCAGCTTGAGTGCAGGGGGCGTAGAGACCCAGTACTTC,CASSLSAGGVETQYF
TRBD2,.,TRBJ2-7,13,TRBV18,TGTGCCAGCTCACCCGGGACTAGGGGTGAGCAGTACTTC,CASSPGTRGEQYF
.,.,TRBJ1-1,12,TRBV5-6,TGTGCCAGCAGCTTAAAGGAGGTAAAAGCTTTCTTT,CASSLKEVKAFF
.,.,TRBJ2-7,14,TRBV10-3,TGTGCCATCAGTGAGTTCCGGGACTCCTACGAGCAGTACTTC,CAISEFRDSYEQYF
.,.,TRBJ1-6,15,TRBV5-4,TGTGCCAGCAGCTTGGATGGGCGGGATAATTCACCCCTCCACTTT,CASSLDGRDNSPLHF
.,.,TRBJ1-1,15,TRBV5-1,TGCGCCAGCAGCTTATTTTCAGGGGTGGACACTGAAGCTTTCTTT,CASSLFSGVDTEAFF
.,.,TRBJ2-1,12,TRBV6-4,TGTGCCAGCACCCTAACCCATAATGAGCAGTTCTTC,CASTLTHNEQFF
TRBD1,.,TRBJ1-4,14,TRBV7-9,TGTGCCAGCAGCCCAACAGGGGGCGCGGAAAAACTGTTTTTT,CASSPTGGAEKLFF
.,.,TRBJ1-4,15,TRBV24-1,TGTGCCACCAGTGAGGGGGGACGGCCTAATGAAAAACTGTTTTTT,CATSEGGRPNEKLFF
.,.,TRBJ2-7,13,TRBV7-2,TGTGCCAGCAGCCGAGGACAGACCTACGAGCAGTACTTC,CASSRGQTYEQYF
.,.,TRBJ2-7,13,TRBV12-3/TRBV12-4,TGTGCCAGCACCTCCCAGACACATTACGAGCAGTACTTC,CASTSQTHYEQYF
.,once,TRBJ2-6,15,TRBV6-5,TGTGCCAGCAGTTTTGGAGTCTCTGGGGCCAACGTCCTGACTTTC,CASSFGVSGANVLTF
TRBD1,few,TRBJ2-5,14,TRBV3-1/TRBV3-2,TGTGCCAGCAGGGCAGGGGGCGCCGCGGAGACCCAGTACTTC,CASRAGGAAETQYF
TRBD1,.,TRBJ1-5,15,TRBV6-6,TGTGCCAGCAGTACCCGACAGGGTAGCAATCAGCCCCAGCATTTT,CASSTRQGSNQPQHF
TRBD2,.,TRBJ2-5,15,TRBV10-3,TGTGCCATCGGTTCAGGACTAGCTCAACAAGAGACCCAGTACTTC,CAIGSGLAQQETQYF
.,once,TRBJ1-6,14,TRBV9,TGTGCCAGCAGCGTAGCTGCCAGGGATTCACCCCTCCACTTT,CASSVAARDSPLHF
.,.,TRBJ2-7,13,TRBV27,TGTGCCAGCAGTATGAATACAGGGAGCGAGCAGTACTTC,CASSMNTGSEQYF
.,.,TRBJ1-4,12,TRBV2,TGTGCCAGCAAGCAAGTTAATGAAAAACTGTTTTTT,CASKQVNEKLFF
.,large,TRBJ1-2,12,TRBV6-5,TGTGCCAGCAGTTCGGGAGGCGATGGCTACACCTTC,CASSSGGDGYTF
.,.,TRBJ2-1,14,TRBV24-1,TGTGCCACCAGTGAGTCGAGACAGCACAATGAGCAGTTCTTC,CATSESRQHNEQFF
.,.,TRBJ2-3,14,TRBV7-9,TGTGCCAGCAGCTTAGAGGGGAGCACAGATACGCAGTATTTT,CASSLEGSTDTQYF
.,.,TRBJ1-4,14,TRBV10-3,TGTGCCATCAGTGGGGGGGCAACTAATGAAAAACTGTTTTTT,CAISGGATNEKLFF
.,.,TRBJ2-3,18,TRBV24-1,TGTGCCACCAGTGATTTCCTAGCTCCGGGACAAAGCACAGATACGCAGTATTTT,CATSDFLAPGQSTDTQYF
.,.,TRBJ2-7,14,TRBV7-2,TGTGCCAGCAGACATCCCGGGTCCCCGGACGAGCAGTACTTC,CASRHPGSPDEQYF
.,.,TRBJ1-4,13,TRBV12-3/TRBV12-4,TGTGCCAGCAGTTTATCCGGCGGGGAAAAACTGTTTTTT,CASSLSGGEKLFF
.,once,TRBJ2-7,12,TRBV7-2,TGTGCCAGCAGCTTAGCGCGCCACGAGCAGTACTTC,CASSLARHEQYF
TRBD2,.,TRBJ2-5,16,TRBV5-1,TGCGCCAGCAGAGCAAGATGGGGCGGGGGAGGCGAGACCCAGTACTTC,CASRARWGGGGETQYF
TRBD1,.,TRBJ2-6,17,TRBV14,TGTGCCAGCAGCCAAACGACAGGGGGCGCTGGGGCCAACGTCCTGACTTTC,CASSQTTGGAGANVLTF
.,once,TRBJ2-7,13,TRBV5-1,TGCGCCAGCAGCTTCGAGGGAACCTACGAGCAGTACTTC,CASSFEGTYEQYF
.,.,TRBJ1-5,17,TRBV28,TGTGCCAGCAGTTTATTGGGTTCCAGGTTTAGCAATCAGCCCCAGCATTTT,CASSLLGSRFSNQPQHF
TRBD2,.,TRBJ2-1,17,TRBV9,TGTGCCAGCAGCCGCCATTTTAGCGGGAGCTCCTACAATGAGCAGTTCTTC,CASSRHFSGSSYNEQFF
TRBD2,.,TRBJ2-5,16,TRBV18,TGTGCCAGCTCACCCATAAGGCGGGGGGGCAAGGAGACCCAGTACTTC,CASSPIRRGGKETQYF
.,few,TRBJ2-7,15,TRBV6-2/TRBV6-3,TGTGCCAGCAGTTACGTGTGGGGGGTAGGAGGCGAGCAGTACTTC,CASSYVWGVGGEQYF
.,.,TRBJ2-1,16,TRBV18,TGTGCCAGCTCACCACCACAATTAATGTCCTACAATGAGCAGTTCTTC,CASSPPQLMSYNEQFF
TRBD2,.,TRBJ2-5,16,TRBV28,TGTGCCAGCAGTTCGCCCCCAGCGGGAGTAGGTGAGACCCAGTACTTC,CASSSPPAGVGETQYF